What follows are 23 T cell receptor beta chains derived from one specimen sequenced in a study of OX40 agonist ivuxolimab in advanced cancers. Profiling relied on immunoSEQ multiplex PCR, and the TCRdb table lists in-frame clones only, not all of them. The repertoire holds more than 100,000 clones, with approximately 92% as singletons. Sequenced material: CD4+ or CD8+ T cells sorted from blood, taken in a trial of the OX40 agonist ivuxolimab. The receptors were gathered from an adult with an advanced solid tumor such as melanoma, head and neck, liver or kidney cancer.

This chain joins TRBV28 and TRBJ2-5, with 7 bases that match TRBD2. This CDR3 has 13 residues. Germline CDR1 and CDR2: MDHEN and SYDVKM. Trimming removed 6 bases from V and 7 bases from J; junction bases left unmatched: 8. The CDR3, as DNA: TGTGCCAGCAGCGGACTAGGCCGGGGGACCCAGTACTTC. Translated: CASSGLGRGTQYF.

V usage is TRBV10-2 and J usage is TRBJ2-2; TRBD2 matches at 8 bases. CDR1 is WSHSY and CDR2 is SAAADI in the germline V gene. The V segment lost 0 bases and the J segment 4 bases; nucleotides outside the gene matches: 7. CDR3 length: 17 residues. CDR3 in amino acids: CASSESGLVSVTGELFF. CDR3 sequence (DNA): TGCGCCAGCAGTGAGTCGGGACTAGTAAGCGTCACCGGGGAGCTGTTTTTT.

The rearrangement joins TRBV11-2 to TRBJ1-1; 9 nucleotides align to TRBD1. The germline V gene encodes CDR1 SGHAT and CDR2 FQNNGV. J gave up 6 bases and V 5 bases, and 10 bases lay outside the gene matches. The CDR3 is made up of 15 amino acids. CDR3 DNA sequence: TGTGCCAGCAGCCGCCCGGACAGGGGAATACCTGAAGCTTTCTTT. As protein: CASSRPDRGIPEAFF.

V usage is TRBV27 and J usage is TRBJ1-5; TRBD1 aligns across 9 bases. Trimming cost V 7 bases and J 6 bases; bases outside gene matches: 7. This CDR3 has 14 amino acids. In germline, CDR1 is MNHEY, CDR2 SMNVEV (reference sequence). The DNA of the CDR3 is TGTGCCAGCACCGAACAGGGGGCCAGTCAGCCCCAGCATTTT. Translation gives CASTEQGASQPQHF.

The V and J genes are TRBV28 and TRBJ2-2; 9 bases match TRBD1. Unmatched junction bases numbered 9, after V lost 6 bases and J lost 7 bases. The CDR3 runs 15 residues. Germline V gene sequence: CDR1 MDHEN, CDR2 SYDVKM. The chain's CDR3 is CASSTGTGMIGELFF. The CDR3 DNA reads TGTGCCAGCAGCACCGGGACAGGGATGATCGGGGAGCTGTTTTTT.

The chain has TRBV4-1 and TRBJ2-1; 9 bases line up with TRBD2. The CDR3 totals 16 residues. V trimming: 6 bases; J trimming: 5 bases; junction bases outside the gene matches: 11. Germline values: CDR1 MGHRA, CDR2 YSYEKL. CDR3 protein: CASSRSGGQRHNEQFF. CDR3 nucleotides: TGCGCCAGCAGTAGGAGCGGGGGGCAAAGACACAATGAGCAGTTCTTC.

The chain joins TRBV28 to TRBJ2-3; 11 bases map to TRBD2. V was clipped by 10 bases and J by 2 bases; unmatched bases: 8. Germline lookup yields CDR1 MDHEN and CDR2 SYDVKM. The CDR3 has 15 residues. The CDR3 nucleotides are TGTGCCACCTTAGGACTAGCGGGTGTCACAGATACGCAGTATTTT. Its protein product is CATLGLAGVTDTQYF. The full variable domain, rest sourced from reference TRBV28 and TRBJ2-3, is DVKVTQSSRYLVKRTGEKVFLECVQDMDHENMFWYRQDPGLGLRLIYFSYDVKMKEKGDIPEGYSVSREKKERFSLILESASTNQTSMYLCATLGLAGVTDTQYFGPGTRLTVL.

This clone appeared once. The chain uses TRBV5-1 and TRBJ2-3, with 8 nucleotides matching TRBD2. From germline, CDR1 is SGHRS and CDR2 YFSETQ. V shed 7 bases and J 0 bases; nucleotides not matched to a gene: 4. The CDR3 is made up of 14 amino acids. CDR3: CASGGGTSTDTQYF. CDR3 DNA: TGCGCCAGCGGCGGGGGGACAAGCACAGATACGCAGTATTTT.

V and J are TRBV6-5 and TRBJ2-7; D is undetermined. The germline V and J ends were trimmed by 9 bases and 5 bases, with 17 bases remaining between them. This CDR3 is built from 13 residues. Germline CDR1 reads MNHEY; CDR2 reads SVGAGI. The CDR3 region is CASHSELGNEQYF. The DNA for the CDR3 is TGTGCCAGTCACAGTGAGCTGGGGAACGAGCAGTACTTC.

This rearrangement joins TRBV6-5 to TRBJ1-1; D gene uncertain. V was shortened by 2 bases and J by 2 bases, with 6 bases between the two germline ends. Germline values: CDR1 MNHEY, CDR2 SVGAGI. This CDR3 contains 13 residues. CDR3 amino acids: CASSYGYNTEAFF. The DNA of the CDR3 is TGTGCCAGCAGTTACGGTTACAACACTGAAGCTTTCTTT.

This chain joins TRBV6-1 and TRBJ1-2, with a tentative D call TRBD1 (5 bases). Trimming pared 1 base from V and 8 bases from J, leaving 11 bases between. The germline V gene has CDR1 MNHNS and CDR2 SASEGT. This CDR3 comprises 13 residues. In nucleotides, the CDR3 is TGTGCCAGCAGTGAAGTCGCAGGGAGAGGCTACACCTTC. It specifies CASSEVAGRGYTF.

This clone was observed a single time. The rearrangement joins TRBV5-6 to TRBJ2-2, with TRBD2 as a possible D gene (6 bases). V shed 0 bases and J shed 5 bases, with 14 bases lying between them. Per the germline V gene, CDR1 is SGHDT and CDR2 is YYEEEE. This CDR3 is 16 amino acids long. The CDR3 spells CASSLARGLGTGELFF. The CDR3 DNA follows: TGTGCCAGCAGCTTGGCGCGGGGCCTGGGAACCGGGGAGCTGTTTTTT.

The CDR3 spells CASRVRTGRGETQYF. CDR3 nucleotide sequence: TGCGCCAGCAGGGTCCGGACTGGGAGAGGGGAGACCCAGTACTTC. V and J are TRBV5-1 and TRBJ2-5; D is perhaps TRBD2 (5 bases). V lost 5 bases and J lost 5, with 19 bases in between. Germline loops: CDR1 SGHRS, CDR2 YFSETQ. The CDR3 spans 15 residues.

The chain joins TRBV6-4 to TRBJ2-3; D perhaps matches TRBD1 (6 bases). V lost 3 bases to trimming and J lost 5 bases, with 9 bases between them. Germline V gene data show CDR1 as MRHNA and CDR2 as SNTAGT. CDR3 length: 13 amino acids. As DNA, the CDR3 is TGTGCCAGCAGTGAACAGGGAAAAGATACGCAGTATTTT. Protein product: CASSEQGKDTQYF.

The chain combines TRBV7-2 with TRBJ2-3, with a possible D match to TRBD1 (7 bases). The V end lost 7 bases, the J end lost 4 bases, and 21 bases lay between the germline ends. The CDR3 totals 16 residues. Germline CDR1 SGHTA, CDR2 FQGNSA. The CDR3 nucleotides are TGTGCCAGCACCTTCAGGGGGGCCCCAAGGGCAGATACGCAGTATTTT. This gives the protein CASTFRGAPRADTQYF.

The genes are TRBV5-4 and TRBJ2-1; TRBD2 is a possible D gene (6 bases). V lost 4 bases, J lost 5 bases, and 16 bases lay in between. CDR1 and CDR2 (germline): SGHNT, YYREEE (reference sequence). The CDR3 sequence is 15 residues long. The CDR3 region is CASSQTSSDHNEQFF. The CDR3 coding sequence is TGTGCCAGCAGCCAAACGTCTAGCGACCACAATGAGCAGTTCTTC. The variable domain in full, with the rest retrieved from reference TRBV5-4 and TRBJ2-1, is ETGVTQSPTHLIKTRGQQVTLRCSSQSGHNTVSWYQQALGQGPQFIFQYYREEENGRGNFPPRFSGLQFPNYSSELNVNALELDDSALYLCASSQTSSDHNEQFFGPGTRLTVL.

V gene TRBV6-5 combines with J gene TRBJ1-5, with 7 bases fitting TRBD1. Per germline, CDR1 MNHEY and CDR2 SVGAGI. Germline trimming cut 7 bases from V and 2 bases from J; bases unmatched to any gene: 5. This CDR3 has 14 amino acids. CDR3 amino acids: CASNRQGGNQPQHF. The CDR3 coding sequence is TGTGCCAGCAACCGACAGGGTGGCAATCAGCCCCAGCATTTT.

This clone has only one observation. The chain joins TRBV9 to TRBJ2-5, with 9 nucleotides matching TRBD1. Near its end, the DNA agrees better with TRBJ2-7, so the J call may be wrong. The CDR3 contains 14 residues. Germline-derived CDR1 and CDR2 are SGDLS and YYNGEE. In nucleotides, the CDR3 is TGTGCCAGCAGCGTAGCGGGACAGGGCTACGAGCAGTACTTC. It translates to CASSVAGQGYEQYF.

The V call is TRBV7-3, the J call TRBJ2-1, with 8 bases lining up with TRBD2. CDR1 is SGHTA and CDR2 is FQGTGA in the germline V gene. This CDR3 has 16 residues. V dropped 1 base and J dropped 6; count of bases not matched to a gene: 8. The CDR3 loop reads CASSLNAGLVANEQFF. Here the CDR3 DNA reads TGTGCCAGCAGCTTAAACGCGGGACTAGTCGCCAATGAGCAGTTCTTC.

This clone was counted a single time. The chain links TRBV5-4 to TRBJ2-3; 10 bases fit TRBD1. The V gene's germline CDR1 is SGHNT and CDR2 YYREEE (reference sequence). V gave up 3 bases and J gave up 1 base; unmatched junction bases: 5. CDR3 length: 16 amino acids. Here the CDR3 DNA reads TGTGCCAGCAGCTGGAGGACAGGGGGAGGCACAGATACGCAGTATTTT. Amino acids: CASSWRTGGGTDTQYF.

The chain combines TRBV7-3 with TRBJ2-1, with D hard to call. The germline V gene has CDR1 SGHTA and CDR2 FQGTGA. The CDR3 is made up of 12 amino acids. The V end lost 5 bases, the J end lost 8 bases, and 10 bases lay between the germline ends. The CDR3 DNA reads TGTGCCAGCAGCCTAAGTGGGTATGAGCAGTTCTTC. It encodes CASSLSGYEQFF.

This chain joins TRBV7-2 and TRBJ1-6; D gene ambiguous. In germline, CDR1 is SGHTA, CDR2 FQGNSA. This CDR3 is 15 amino acids long. Trimming left V 3 bases short and J 5 bases short, with 11 bases between. The CDR3 coding sequence is TGTGCCAGCAGCTTCGGGCAGCCTAATAATTCACCCCTCCACTTT. This encodes CASSFGQPNNSPLHF.

V gene TRBV28 combines with J gene TRBJ2-1; possibly TRBD1 for D (6 bases). Trimming left V 7 bases short and J 0 bases short, with 22 bases between. Germline V gives CDR1 MDHEN, CDR2 SYDVKM. There are 18 residues in the CDR3. CDR3 coding DNA: TGTGCCAGCATGCGGATGAGGGGGTACCGGAGCTCCTACAATGAGCAGTTCTTC. Protein: CASMRMRGYRSSYNEQFF.